This entry is about one T cell receptor (beta chain). The sample belongs to a study of TIL therapy for anti-PD-1-resistant metastatic lung cancer. Background on the study: Tumor harvest preceded PD-1/PD-L1 blockade, followed by nivolumab treatment.

The immunoSEQ assay was v3. Sequencing used immunoSEQ multiplex PCR; TCRdb keeps in-frame clones, though not all of them. This table has around 59,000 clones, roughly two thirds appearing once. Sample time point: pre-treatment sample, taken before nivolumab and TIL therapy. The junction had 5 bases not matched to a gene; V was cut back by 7 bases and J by 3 bases. The CDR3 totals 14 residues. Germline V CDR1 and CDR2: SGHKS, YYEKEE (reference sequence). The chain uses TRBV5-5 and TRBJ2-7, with 12 bases aligning to TRBD2. The sequence was collected from a person between 25 and 79 years old with non-small cell lung cancer. Sequenced here: blood, sampled at baseline. CDR3 residues: CASGRTSGVYEQYF. In nucleotides, the CDR3 is TGTGCCAGCGGACGGACTAGCGGGGTCTACGAGCAGTACTTC.